These T cell receptor beta chains were read from a single sample in a study of T cell clonotyping in hematopoietic cell transplantation. Profiled with immunoSEQ multiplex PCR; TCRdb holds only in-frame clones, not every one. Of 15,000 or so clones in the sample, about nine tenths were seen once. Sequenced: peripheral blood mononuclear cells. Every receptor here comes from a man aged 50-60 years in good health. Some clones in this sample may be carry-over from other donors' samples. Each CDR3 is given with its conserved first and last residue. D genes are given only for firm matches. The listing skips clone size in some rows; elsewhere it reads once, few, many or a size class.

abundance	v_gene	d_gene	j_gene	CDR3aa	CDR3nt
NA	TRBV7-6	NA	TRBJ2-7	CASSLMQGDEQYF	TGTGCCAGCAGCTTAATGCAGGGAGACGAGCAGTACTTC
once	TRBV6-1	TRBD1	TRBJ1-2	CASSGRQGTIYGYTF	TGTGCCAGCAGTGGCCGACAGGGGACGATCTATGGCTACACCTTC
NA	TRBV2	TRBD1	TRBJ1-2	CASSVLQGARNGYTF	TGTGCCAGCAGTGTACTCCAGGGGGCGCGTAATGGCTACACCTTC
NA	TRBV11-1	NA	TRBJ2-1	CASSLRVENEQFF	TGTGCCAGCAGCTTGAGGGTTGAGAATGAGCAGTTCTTC
NA	TRBV7-2	NA	TRBJ1-1	CASSLRPGTEAFF	TGTGCCAGCAGCCTCCGGCCAGGAACTGAAGCTTTCTTT
NA	TRBV4-2	NA	TRBJ2-3	CASSAAEITDTQYF	TGTGCCAGCAGCGCAGCGGAGATCACAGATACGCAGTATTTT
NA	TRBV5-1	NA	TRBJ2-7	CASSSDVAYEQYF	TGCGCCAGCAGCTCGGACGTAGCCTACGAGCAGTACTTC
NA	TRBV9	NA	TRBJ2-7	CASSPHPAARYEQYF	TGTGCCAGCAGCCCCCACCCGGCGGCCCGCTACGAGCAGTACTTC
NA	TRBV2	NA	TRBJ2-3	CASSAGLSTDTQYF	TGTGCCAGCAGTGCGGGCCTTAGCACAGATACGCAGTATTTT
few	TRBV4-1	TRBD1	TRBJ1-1	CASSQGDRGMNTEAFF	TGCGCCAGCAGCCAAGGTGACAGGGGGATGAACACTGAAGCTTTCTTT
NA	TRBV5-1	TRBD2	TRBJ2-3	CASSFLAGGSTDTQYF	TGCGCCAGCAGCTTTCTAGCGGGGGGTAGCACAGATACGCAGTATTTT
NA	TRBV6-5	NA	TRBJ1-2	CASSSPRQGLNYGYTF	TGTGCCAGCAGTTCCCCTCGTCAGGGGTTAAACTATGGCTACACCTTC
NA	TRBV6-5	NA	TRBJ2-1	CASSYGPSARGEQFF	TGTGCCAGCAGTTACGGTCCTTCCGCTCGGGGCGAGCAGTTCTTC
NA	TRBV30	TRBD1	TRBJ1-2	CAWRMEGGGGYTF	TGTGCCTGGAGAATGGAGGGAGGGGGCGGCTACACCTTC
NA	TRBV25-1	TRBD1	TRBJ1-1	CASRDRGGVTEAFF	TGTGCCAGCCGGGACAGGGGAGGGGTGACTGAAGCTTTCTTT
NA	TRBV19	NA	TRBJ1-5	CASTNVWGNSNQPQHF	TGTGCCAGCACTAACGTGTGGGGTAATAGCAATCAGCCCCAGCATTTT
once	TRBV5-6	NA	TRBJ2-3	CASSPEGGVSDTQYF	TGTGCCAGCAGCCCCGAGGGGGGCGTTAGTGATACGCAGTATTTT
NA	TRBV29-1	NA	TRBJ2-5	CSVHRGGETQYF	TGCAGCGTTCACAGGGGGGGCGAGACCCAGTACTTC
once	TRBV9	TRBD1	TRBJ1-5	CASSQGGQPQHF	TGTGCCAGCAGCCAGGGGGGTCAGCCCCAGCATTTT
NA	TRBV2	NA	TRBJ1-2	CASKEALDGYTF	TGTGCCAGCAAAGAGGCATTGGATGGCTACACCTTC
NA	TRBV6-1	NA	TRBJ1-2	CASSDAGLGYTF	TGTGCCAGCAGTGACGCGGGGCTTGGCTACACCTTC
NA	TRBV7-3	NA	TRBJ2-3	CASSLGHGTDTQYF	TGTGCCAGCAGCTTAGGACACGGCACAGATACGCAGTATTTT
NA	TRBV9	NA	TRBJ2-1	CASSVEVVAVRRREQFF	TGTGCCAGCAGCGTAGAGGTAGTAGCGGTTCGCCGGAGGGAGCAGTTCTTC
NA	TRBV25-1	TRBD2	TRBJ2-5	CASTHRRWGGGETQYF	TGTGCCAGCACTCATCGCAGATGGGGGGGTGGTGAGACCCAGTACTTC
NA	TRBV7-2	TRBD1	TRBJ1-5	CASSSRGPEMPQHF	TGTGCCAGCAGCAGTAGGGGGCCCGAAATGCCCCAGCATTTT
NA	TRBV6-5	NA	TRBJ1-6	CASSRQRHSPLHF	TGTGCCAGCAGTCGGCAGAGGCATTCACCCCTCCACTTT
NA	TRBV5-8	NA	TRBJ1-5	CASSPPWSRTSNQPQHF	TGTGCCAGCAGCCCTCCCTGGTCGCGTACAAGCAATCAGCCCCAGCATTTT
NA	TRBV27	TRBD2	TRBJ2-7	CASSLYGGVYEQYF	TGTGCCAGCAGTTTATATGGGGGGGTCTACGAGCAGTACTTC